The clone carrying this T cell receptor (beta chain) was counted ten times or more. The antigen is unknown. V gave up 5 bases and J gave up 8 bases, with 15 bases separating them. This CDR3 comprises 13 residues. The data derive from a study of response to subunit inactivated influenza vaccine. TCRdb re-called the RT-PCR reads with MiXCR, one entry per CDR3 protein. The sample has about 650,000 distinct CDR3 sequences, 14% seen once. Study outcomes and limitations: It was the authors' suggestion that each seasonal influenza vaccination recruits few new T cells.

V gene TRBV12-3 or TRBV12-4 combines with J gene TRBJ1-2; TRBD1 is a possible D gene (5 bases). The source material was PBMCs from blood, sampled roughly 15 days before vaccination. The TCR comes from a man aged 45-60 years who received an inactivated influenza vaccine. In nucleotides, the CDR3 is TGTGCCAGCAGTCCCGGGACCGTGCTGGGCTACACCTTC. It specifies CASSPGTVLGYTF.